These 28 T cell receptor beta chains originate from one sample sequenced in a study of naive and memory T cell subsets. Amplification of ligated cDNA took four PCR rounds with SP2 and nested alpha and beta constant primers. TCRdb called the 5' RACE reads again in MiXCR, with one record for every CDR3 protein. The table lists tens of thousands of distinct CDR3 sequences, less than 10% of them singletons, with over 15% in the top ten. A UMI-containing oligonucleotide was joined by 3' ligation to the TCR cDNA template. The receptors stem from a female donor in good health.

The chain joins TRBV4-2 to TRBJ2-1; D is tentatively TRBD1 or TRBD2 (5 bases each). Looked up from germline, CDR1 is LGHNA and CDR2 is YNFKEQ. The V and J ends lost 1 base and 2 bases respectively, with 15 bases between them. The CDR3 runs to 17 residues. The CDR3 here is CASSQAPRGRTYNEQFF. The CDR3 DNA reads as TGTGCCAGCAGCCAAGCCCCCCGGGGACGGACCTACAATGAGCAGTTCTTC.

This clonotype was detected a few times. This chain links TRBV7-9 with TRBJ1-4; D may be TRBD1 (5 bases). The CDR3 consists of 16 residues. V lost 5 bases and J 3 bases, leaving 16 bases between the germline ends. Germline CDR1 and CDR2: SEHNR and FQNEAQ (reference sequence). Here the CDR3 DNA reads TGTGCCAGCAGCCTGCTCCGGGGCCGTTCTAATGAAAAACTGTTTTTT. This encodes CASSLLRGRSNEKLFF.

There are a few counts of this clonotype. J is TRBJ2-1 and V is TRBV27; D is unclear. This CDR3 is built from 11 residues. V dropped 6 bases and J dropped 7 bases, with 7 bases sitting between them. Germline loops: CDR1 MNHEY, CDR2 SMNVEV (reference sequence). The CDR3 protein is CASSLANEQFF. The DNA of the CDR3 is TGTGCCAGCAGCCTGGCGAATGAGCAGTTCTTC.

This clonotype was seen many times. The DNA of the CDR3 is TGCAGCAACCAGGACGCAGCCTACGAGCAGTACTTC. The encoded protein is CSNQDAAYEQYF. V and J are TRBV29-1 and TRBJ2-7; D remains unclear. From germline, CDR1 is SQVTM and CDR2 ANQGSEA. Trimming cost V 8 bases and J 2 bases, with 13 bases left between them. This CDR3 spans 12 amino acids.

The chain has TRBV9 and TRBJ2-7, with 7 bases fitting TRBD1. CDR1 SGDLS and CDR2 YYNGEE come from the germline V gene. CDR3 length: 17 amino acids. V trimming: 3 bases; J trimming: 3 bases; junction bases outside the gene matches: 15. The CDR3 reads CASSEAPLTGSDYEQYF. The CDR3 DNA reads TGTGCCAGCAGCGAGGCCCCCTTGACAGGGTCCGACTACGAGCAGTACTTC.

This clonotype was picked up a small number of times. The J gene is TRBJ2-4, the V gene TRBV27; no firm D call. CDR3 size: 16 residues. Deletions cut 4 bases from V and 1 base from J, with 14 bases between. Germline CDR1 is MNHEY and CDR2 is SMNVEV (reference sequence). The CDR3 loop is CASSWGRQVAKNIQYF. CDR3 nucleotides: TGTGCCAGCAGTTGGGGTAGGCAGGTGGCCAAAAACATTCAGTACTTC.

V usage is TRBV20-1 and J usage is TRBJ2-2; 8 bases align to TRBD2. Unmatched junction bases numbered 3, after V lost 3 bases and J lost 3 bases. Germline values: CDR1 DFQATT, CDR2 SNEGSKA (reference sequence). The CDR3 sequence is 14 residues long. In DNA form, the CDR3 reads TGCAGTGCTAGGGGACTAGGAGACACCGGGGAGCTGTTTTTT. Translated: CSARGLGDTGELFF.

This clonotype showed up many times. The chain is built from TRBV4-2 and TRBJ2-1; 9 positions agree with TRBD1. Germline lookup yields CDR1 LGHNA and CDR2 YNFKEQ. There are 15 residues in the CDR3. V trimming: 3 bases; J trimming: 7 bases; junction bases outside the gene matches: 7. CDR3 sequence (DNA): TGTGCCAGCAGCCAGACGGGACAGGGAGGGAATGAGCAGTTCTTC. As protein: CASSQTGQGGNEQFF.

This clonotype showed up just a few times. This chain joins TRBV6-5 and TRBJ2-4, with D unclear. The germline gives CDR1 MNHEY, CDR2 SVGAGI. The CDR3 runs to 15 residues. V dropped 7 bases and J dropped 0 bases, with 13 bases sitting between them. This CDR3 is CASTLFGPAKNIQYF. CDR3 DNA sequence: TGTGCCAGCACTCTTTTTGGGCCAGCCAAAAACATTCAGTACTTC.

This clonotype was found a few times. V gene TRBV6-1 combines with J gene TRBJ2-3; no clear D. The V gene lost 4 bases and the J gene lost 5 bases, with 13 bases spanning the gap. Germline V gene sequence: CDR1 MNHNS, CDR2 SASEGT. The CDR3 is 14 amino acids. CDR3 coding DNA: TGTGCCAGCAGTGTGCAGCCCTTGGGAGATACGCAGTATTTT. Protein: CASSVQPLGDTQYF.

In this sample, this clonotype turned up many times. The chain links TRBV5-1 to TRBJ2-5; D uncertain. Germline V gene data show CDR1 as SGHRS and CDR2 as YFSETQ. The V gene lost 0 bases and the J gene lost 4 bases, with 13 bases spanning the gap. The CDR3 contains 15 residues. The CDR3 spells CASSLGLGYGETQYF. CDR3 DNA: TGCGCCAGCAGCTTGGGTCTGGGCTACGGAGAGACCCAGTACTTC.

This clonotype appeared many times. The gene calls are TRBV11-2 and TRBJ1-1, with D hard to call. V was trimmed by 5 bases and J by 0 bases, leaving 16 bases between them. Germline V gene lookup returns CDR1 SGHAT and CDR2 FQNNGV. This CDR3 spans 16 amino acids. CDR3 bases: TGTGCCAGCAGCAGTGACACAAACGGCATGAACACTGAAGCTTTCTTT. Its translation is CASSSDTNGMNTEAFF.

There are a few counts of this clonotype. The gene calls are TRBV12-3 or TRBV12-4 and TRBJ1-5, with D uncertain. V gave up 5 bases and J gave up 4 bases, with 9 bases separating them. This CDR3 region has 13 residues. The CDR3 sequence is CASSQHPNQPQHF. The CDR3 DNA is TGTGCCAGCAGTCAACACCCTAATCAGCCCCAGCATTTT.

This clonotype was seen more than once but under ten times. This chain links TRBV28 with TRBJ2-7, with D tentatively TRBD1 (6 bases). Trimming left V 0 bases short and J 1 base short, with 10 bases between. In germline, CDR1 is MDHEN, CDR2 SYDVKM. The CDR3 runs 15 residues. CDR3 region: CASSLWQGNSYEQYF. The CDR3 nucleotides read TGTGCCAGCAGTTTATGGCAGGGGAATTCCTACGAGCAGTACTTC.

The table lists this clonotype with a few counts. The chain is built from TRBV6-5 and TRBJ2-3; 8 bases agree with TRBD1. Germline V gene data show CDR1 as MNHEY and CDR2 as SVGAGI. The trim removed 6 bases at V and 3 bases at J, leaving 8 bases unmatched. The CDR3 loop spans 15 amino acids. The CDR3: CASSFDRGKTDTQYF. CDR3 coding DNA: TGTGCCAGCAGCTTCGACAGGGGCAAGACAGATACGCAGTATTTT.

This clonotype turned up a few times. The chain links TRBV6-1 to TRBJ2-4; a weak D match, TRBD2 (6 bases). CDR3 length: 16 residues. V lost 2 bases to trimming and J lost 0 bases, with 11 bases between them. Germline V gene sequence: CDR1 MNHNS, CDR2 SASEGT. The DNA of the CDR3 is TGTGCCAGCAGTGAATCTGGAGGGTTAGCCAAAAACATTCAGTACTTC. This gives the protein CASSESGGLAKNIQYF.

This clonotype came up a few times. A junction boundary mismatches the germline segment, possibly from a read error. V usage is TRBV2 and J usage is TRBJ2-3; possible D gene TRBD1, 5 bases. CDR1 and CDR2 from the germline V gene are SNHLY and FYNNEI. The CDR3 consists of 12 residues. The CDR3 sequence is CASREGADTQYF. For the CDR3, the DNA is TGTGCCAGCCGTGAAGGGGCAGATACGCAGTATTTT.

The chain recombines TRBV13 with TRBJ1-5; 10 bases match TRBD1. With 3 bases clipped from V and 2 bases from J, the junction kept 4 bases outside the gene matches. Per the germline V gene, CDR1 is PRHDT and CDR2 is FYEKMQ (reference sequence). The CDR3 contains 16 residues. The CDR3 bases are TGTGCCAGCAGCTTGCGGGGGACAGGGGGCAATCAGCCCCAGCATTTT. Translating gives CASSLRGTGGNQPQHF. The full variable domain, with the rest looked up from reference TRBV13 and TRBJ1-5, is AAGVIQSPRHLIKEKRETATLKCYPIPRHDTVYWYQQGPGQDPQFLISFYEKMQSDKGSIPDRFSAQQFSDYHSELNMSSLELGDSALYFCASSLRGTGGNQPQHFGDGTRLSIL.

The V call is TRBV10-2, the J call TRBJ1-5; D not resolved. V lost 8 bases to trimming and J lost 5 bases, with 4 bases between them. The CDR3 is made up of 10 amino acids. Germline CDR1 and CDR2: WSHSY and SAAADI. CDR3 in DNA: TGCGCCAGCGGGGATCAGCCCCAGCATTTT. The encoded protein is CASGDQPQHF.

The V gene is TRBV2, the J gene TRBJ2-3, with D perhaps matching TRBD1 or TRBD2 (5 bases each). Trimming shortened V by 3 bases and J by 1 base, and 17 bases separated the two germline ends. CDR1 is SNHLY and CDR2 is FYNNEI in the germline V gene. The CDR3 length is 17 residues. CDR3 DNA: TGTGCCAGCAGTGATGAGATAGGGACGCTACGCACAGATACGCAGTATTTT. It encodes CASSDEIGTLRTDTQYF.

This clonotype was detected many times. This chain links TRBV12-3 or TRBV12-4 with TRBJ1-2; the D is unclear. The CDR3 covers 15 residues. Trimming removed 5 bases at V and 1 base at J, with 14 bases between. The DNA of the CDR3 is TGTGCCAGCAGTCGAGACGGAGAAGATAACTATGGCTACACCTTC. Translation gives CASSRDGEDNYGYTF.

V usage is TRBV7-8 and J usage is TRBJ1-5; 7 nucleotides align to TRBD1. CDR3 length equals 15 residues. Germline CDR1 is SGHVS and CDR2 is FQNEAQ. With 5 bases clipped from V and 3 bases from J, the junction kept 7 bases outside the gene matches. CDR3 region: CASSQTTGNNQPQHF. The CDR3 DNA follows: TGTGCCAGCAGCCAGACGACAGGGAACAATCAGCCCCAGCATTTT.

Ten or more counts support this clonotype. This sequence joins TRBV12-3 or TRBV12-4 and TRBJ1-2; 8 positions match TRBD1. V lost 2 bases and J lost 8; bases outside the gene matches: 7. There are 14 residues in the CDR3. The CDR3 bases are TGTGCCAGCAGTTTAATTCTGAGGGACAGGGGCTACACCTTC. Encoded protein: CASSLILRDRGYTF.

This clonotype came up a few times. CDR3: CASGLRQGKGYTF. CDR3 sequence (DNA): TGTGCTAGTGGTTTGAGACAGGGCAAAGGCTACACCTTC. This rearrangement joins TRBV12-5 to TRBJ1-2, with 7 bases matching TRBD1. CDR1 and CDR2 from the germline V gene are LGHNT and FRNRAP. Germline trimming cut 2 bases from V and 8 bases from J; bases unmatched to any gene: 5. The CDR3 contains 13 residues.

This clonotype showed up just a few times. This chain links TRBV7-3 with TRBJ2-7; 8 bases are shared with TRBD2. The J segment lost 2 bases and the V segment lost 1 base, leaving 4 bases of the junction unmatched. The CDR3 spans 15 residues. Looked up from germline, CDR1 is SGHTA and CDR2 is FQGTGA. CDR3 sequence: CASSLIAGGTYEQYF. CDR3 nucleotides: TGTGCCAGCAGCTTAATTGCGGGGGGTACCTACGAGCAGTACTTC.

This clonotype was observed a handful of times. V gene TRBV2 combines with J gene TRBJ2-2; 7 bases fit TRBD1. CDR1 is SNHLY and CDR2 is FYNNEI in the germline V gene. This CDR3 has 15 amino acids. The trim removed 10 bases at V and 4 bases at J, leaving 12 bases unmatched. The CDR3 DNA is TGTGCCACCTCCGTGACAGGGATGAGCACCGGGGAGCTGTTTTTT. Amino acids: CATSVTGMSTGELFF.

This clonotype was counted at least ten times. The V gene is TRBV11-1, the J gene TRBJ1-1, with unresolved D. CDR1 is SGHAT and CDR2 is FQDESV in the germline V gene (reference sequence). This CDR3 spans 17 amino acids. V lost 0 bases, J lost 1 base, and 15 bases lay in between. The CDR3 loop is CASSLALAGGRNTEAFF. The DNA of the CDR3 is TGTGCCAGCAGCTTAGCGTTGGCAGGTGGAAGGAACACTGAAGCTTTCTTT.

The gene calls are TRBV29-1 and TRBJ2-6; 8 bases line up with TRBD1. Germline values: CDR1 SQVTM, CDR2 ANQGSEA. This CDR3 contains 16 residues. Losses at the gene ends were 6 bases for V and 0 bases for J; bases not matched to a gene: 7. Here the CDR3 reads CSVPGTGGSGANVLTF. As DNA, the CDR3 is TGCAGCGTCCCCGGGACAGGCGGCTCTGGGGCCAACGTCCTGACTTTC.